The source of this TCR beta chain is a study of CD8+ T cells in alopecia areata. Whole-study findings and limits: Normal scalp had lower clonality than lesional scalp, with alopecia totalis/universalis lesions showing this most strongly. Whereas mice showed it more clearly, TCR sharing across patients was murkier, possibly because of HLA.

A remark on this clone: The antigen is not known.

Both CD4+ and CD8+ T cells were separated by sorting PBMCs. Sequencing templates came from extracted RNA that was reverse transcribed into cDNA. Using immunoSEQ multiplex PCR, the repertoire was profiled, and TCRdb retains in-frame clones only, with some absent. The sample records about 110,000 clones, approximately 59% being singletons. Germline V gene sequence: CDR1 WSHSY, CDR2 SAAADI. CDR3 length: 12 amino acids. V lost 4 bases to trimming and J lost 8 bases, with 9 bases between them. The source of this sequence is a human donor in good health. Sequencing was performed on CD8+ T cells sorted from blood. The chain carries TRBV10-2 and TRBJ2-1, with no clear D. The CDR3 here is CASSVRGDEQFF. In DNA form, the CDR3 reads TGCGCCAGCAGTGTAAGAGGTGATGAGCAGTTCTTC.